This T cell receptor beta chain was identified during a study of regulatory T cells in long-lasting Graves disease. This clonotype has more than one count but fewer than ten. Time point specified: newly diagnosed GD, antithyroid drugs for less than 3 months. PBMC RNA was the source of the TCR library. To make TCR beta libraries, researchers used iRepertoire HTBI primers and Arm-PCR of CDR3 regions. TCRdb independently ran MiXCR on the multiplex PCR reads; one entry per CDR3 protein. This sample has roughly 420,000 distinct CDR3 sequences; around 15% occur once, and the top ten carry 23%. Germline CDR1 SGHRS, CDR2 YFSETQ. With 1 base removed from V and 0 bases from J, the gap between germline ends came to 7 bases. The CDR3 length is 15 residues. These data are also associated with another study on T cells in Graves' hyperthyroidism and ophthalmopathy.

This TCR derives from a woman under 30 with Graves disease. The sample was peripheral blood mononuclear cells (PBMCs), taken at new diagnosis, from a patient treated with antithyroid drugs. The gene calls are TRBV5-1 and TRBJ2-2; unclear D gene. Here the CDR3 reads CASSLTVANTGELFF. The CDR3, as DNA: TGCGCCAGCAGCTTGACGGTCGCGAACACCGGGGAGCTGTTTTTT.